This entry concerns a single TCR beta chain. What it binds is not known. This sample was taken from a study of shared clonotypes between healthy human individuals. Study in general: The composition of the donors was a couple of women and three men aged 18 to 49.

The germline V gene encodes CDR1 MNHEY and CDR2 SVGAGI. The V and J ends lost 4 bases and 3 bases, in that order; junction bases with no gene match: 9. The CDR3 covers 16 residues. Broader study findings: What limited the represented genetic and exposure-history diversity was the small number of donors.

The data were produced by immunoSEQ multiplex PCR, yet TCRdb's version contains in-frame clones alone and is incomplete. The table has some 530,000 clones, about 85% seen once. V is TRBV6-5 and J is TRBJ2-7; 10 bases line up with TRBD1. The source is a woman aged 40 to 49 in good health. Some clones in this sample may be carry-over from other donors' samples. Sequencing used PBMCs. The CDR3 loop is CASSSPPGQGIYEQYF. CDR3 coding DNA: TGTGCCAGCAGTTCCCCCCCGGGACAGGGGATCTACGAGCAGTACTTC.